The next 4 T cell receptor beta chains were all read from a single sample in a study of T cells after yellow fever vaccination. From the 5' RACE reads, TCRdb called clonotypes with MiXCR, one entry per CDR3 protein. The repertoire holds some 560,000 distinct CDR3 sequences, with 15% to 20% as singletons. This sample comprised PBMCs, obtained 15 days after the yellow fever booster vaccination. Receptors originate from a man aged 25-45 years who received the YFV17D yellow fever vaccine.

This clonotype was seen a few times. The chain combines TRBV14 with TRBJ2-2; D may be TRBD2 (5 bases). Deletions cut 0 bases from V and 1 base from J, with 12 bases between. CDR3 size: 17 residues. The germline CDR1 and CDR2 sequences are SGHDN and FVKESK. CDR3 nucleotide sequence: TGTGCCAGCAGCCAAGACTCGGGATGGGAGAACACCGGGGAGCTGTTTTTT. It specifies CASSQDSGWENTGELFF.

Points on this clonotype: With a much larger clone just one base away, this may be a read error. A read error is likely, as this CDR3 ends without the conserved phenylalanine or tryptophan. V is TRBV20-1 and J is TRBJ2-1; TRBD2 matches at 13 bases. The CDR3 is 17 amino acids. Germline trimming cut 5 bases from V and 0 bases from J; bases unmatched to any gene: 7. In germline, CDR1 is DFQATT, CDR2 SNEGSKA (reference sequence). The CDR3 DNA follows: TGCAGTGCTCCCGGGACTAGCGGGAAGAGCTCCTACAATGAGCAGTTCTTA. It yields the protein CSAPGTSGKSSYNEQFL.

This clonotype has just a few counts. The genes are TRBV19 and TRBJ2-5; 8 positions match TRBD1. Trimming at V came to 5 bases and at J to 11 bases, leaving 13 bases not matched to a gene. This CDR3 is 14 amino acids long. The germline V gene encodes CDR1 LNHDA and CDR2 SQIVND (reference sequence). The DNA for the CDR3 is TGTGCCAGTAGTCTCTACCCGGACAGGGAACATCAGTACTTC. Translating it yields CASSLYPDREHQYF.

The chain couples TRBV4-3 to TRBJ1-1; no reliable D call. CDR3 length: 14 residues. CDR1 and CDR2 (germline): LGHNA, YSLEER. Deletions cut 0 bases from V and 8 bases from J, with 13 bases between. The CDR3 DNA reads TGCGCCAGCAGCCAAGATTTATTCCGGGAGGAAGCTTTCTTT. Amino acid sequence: CASSQDLFREEAFF.